The present entry profiles one T cell receptor (beta chain) with its context. Its cognate antigen is unknown. The sample is drawn from a study of siplizumab effects on memory and regulatory T cells. TCRdb's copy holds only in-frame clones and misses some; the assay was immunoSEQ multiplex PCR. The table lists fewer than 30,000 clones, about 79% of them singletons. The CDR3 spans 17 residues. V lost 4 bases and J lost 2, with 19 bases in between. Germline CDR1 is SGHRS and CDR2 is YFSETQ. Unstimulated naive, memory, effector memory and TEMRA subsets from three donor pairs have been sequenced, the authors report. Findings and caveats of the study: The study found naive T cells seemingly more diverse than memory cells and seemingly major alloresponse contributors. The authors mapped only a minor fraction of alloreactive clones to unstimulated subsets.

The origin of this receptor is a human donor in good health. The chain joins TRBV5-1 to TRBJ2-1; the D gene is possibly TRBD2 (6 bases). The sequenced sample was memory CD4+ T cells sorted from blood. The CDR3 coding sequence is TGCGCCAGCAGCCTTACTAGCTTGGGTCCCACCTACAATGAGCAGTTCTTC. Residues: CASSLTSLGPTYNEQFF. Combining the CDR3 with reference TRBV5-1 and TRBJ2-1 gives the whole variable domain KAGVTQTPRYLIKTRGQQVTLSCSPISGHRSVSWYQQTPGQGLQFLFEYFSETQRNKGNFPGRFSGRQFSNSRSEMNVSTLELGDSALYLCASSLTSLGPTYNEQFFGPGTRLTVL.